The present entry profiles one TCR beta chain with its context. The data belong to a study of blood T cell repertoires in COVID-19. As for the study in general: Samples representing acute and convalescent COVID-19 were sourced from the United States, Italy and Spain. PBMCs, B-cell-depleted T cells, or T cells provided the cDNA or gDNA that made up the material.

Germline CDR1 and CDR2: SGHVS and FNYEAQ. Trimming cost V 3 bases and J 5 bases, with 11 bases left between them. The CDR3 loop spans 15 amino acids. Source study methods: From reference gene primer amplification, estimates of nucleated cell counts were derived. Sequenced by immunoSEQ multiplex PCR; TCRdb stores in-frame clones only, minus some. V and J calls and clone size are given by that table; D and trimming were obtained from the DNA. The sample yields hundreds of thousands of clones, about 91% seen once. The V and J genes are TRBV7-6 and TRBJ1-6; D perhaps matches TRBD1 (5 bases). This clonotype was sampled from an elderly man with acute or convalescent COVID-19. Input material: peripheral blood. CDR3: CASSFRQNNNSPLHF. The CDR3 DNA reads as TGTGCCAGCAGCTTTAGACAGAATAATAATTCACCCCTCCACTTT.